Shown below are 2 T cell receptor beta chains from a single sample sequenced in a study of blood T cell repertoires in COVID-19 (TCRdb year 2020). Libraries were built with the immunoSEQ multiplex PCR assay. The table was pulled from immuneACCESS by TCRdb, which kept in-frame rearrangements only. Such tables lose some clones; where checked, under half of the loss comes from unresolved V genes, and the rest has no known cause. The sample profile shows roughly 230,000 clones; about 85% of them were found once. The top ten constitute about 10% of the sample. Sequenced: peripheral blood. The receptors come from a woman of 80 years or more with COVID-19, enrolled during active disease.

The genes are TRBV5-6 and TRBJ2-7; D is perhaps TRBD1 (5 bases). The CDR3 runs 13 residues. Germline V gives CDR1 SGHDT, CDR2 YYEEEE. V lost 4 bases and J lost 4, with 12 bases in between. For the CDR3, the DNA is TGTGCCAGCAGCGTCAGGGCGCGGTACGAGCAGTACGTC. Amino acid sequence: CASSVRARYEQYV.

This clone was detected only once. The chain uses TRBV7-9 and TRBJ1-4, with a weak D call TRBD1 (5 bases). Trimming cost V 8 bases and J 8 bases, with 21 bases left between them. Germline V lookup: CDR1 SEHNR, CDR2 FQNEAQ (reference sequence). This CDR3 contains 15 residues. DNA of the CDR3: TGTGCCAGCGAAAAAGACCAGGGCCTTAAAGAAAAACTGTTTTTT. Its protein is CASEKDQGLKEKLFF.